Listed here are 27 T cell receptor beta chains from one sample, sequenced in a study of human T cells and chemical hapten exposure. Time point of the sample: patch test 1, 2 weeks after DPC sensitization. Treatment given: therapeutic diphenylcyclopropenone sensitization with weekly scalp DPC. TCRdb called the RACE reads again in MiXCR, with one record for every CDR3 protein. The table records about 49,000 distinct CDR3 sequences, 9.3% of them present only once. Sequencing used whole blood, obtained in connection with sensitization to the hapten diphenylcyclopropenone (DPC). Source of these receptors: a woman between 50 and 59 years old with alopecia areata. Some clones in this sample may be carry-over from other donors' samples.

In the case of this clonotype: Mismatch with germline at one junction end may stem from a read error. The V call is TRBV11-2, the J call TRBJ2-7; 8 bases match TRBD1. The CDR3 totals 14 residues. Germline CDR1 reads SGHAT; CDR2 reads FQNNGV. CDR3 DNA: TGTGCCAACAGCCCACGACAGGGGTCCTACGAGCAGTACTTC. Protein: CANSPRQGSYEQYF. The complete variable domain, with remaining parts taken from reference TRBV11-2 and TRBJ2-7, reads EAGVAQSPRYKIIEKRQSVAFWCNPISGHATLYWYQQILGQGPKLLIQFQNNGVVDDSQLPKDRFSAERLKGVDSTLKIQPAKLEDSAVYLCANSPRQGSYEQYFGPGTRLTVT.

In this sample, this clonotype turned up many times. V gene TRBV7-7 combines with J gene TRBJ1-3; D remains unclear. Germline lookup yields CDR1 SSHAT and CDR2 FNYEAQ (reference sequence). There are 13 residues in the CDR3. V was shortened by 4 bases and J by 4 bases, with 8 bases between the two germline ends. The CDR3 spells CASSSTRGNTIYF. The CDR3 DNA is TGTGCCAGCAGCTCCACCAGGGGAAACACCATATATTTT. The variable domain in full, completed from reference TRBV7-7 and TRBJ1-3, reads GAGVSQSPRYKVTKRGQDVTLRCDPISSHATLYWYQQALGQGPEFLTYFNYEAQPDKSGLPSDRFSAERPEGSISTLTIQRTEQRDSAMYRCASSSTRGNTIYFGEGSWLTVV.

The chain couples TRBV5-1 to TRBJ2-1, with D perhaps TRBD2 (5 bases). V gave up 5 bases and J gave up 7 bases, with 16 bases separating them. Germline V CDR1 and CDR2: SGHRS, YFSETQ. This CDR3 is 14 amino acids long. CDR3: CASSFQEARNEQFF. In nucleotides, the CDR3 is TGCGCCAGCAGTTTTCAGGAGGCGCGGAATGAGCAGTTCTTC.

This clonotype appeared many times. The chain recombines TRBV7-7 with TRBJ2-2; D not certain. The V and J ends lost 9 bases and 2 bases respectively, with 13 bases between them. This CDR3 contains 14 residues. The germline CDR1 and CDR2 sequences are SSHAT and FNYEAQ (reference sequence). The CDR3 here is CASQPGPNTGELFF. The CDR3 region has the DNA TGTGCCAGTCAGCCAGGTCCTAACACCGGGGAGCTGTTTTTT.

This clonotype occurred many times. The chain links TRBV11-3 to TRBJ2-1; 7 positions agree with TRBD1. Germline values: CDR1 SGHNT, CDR2 YENEEA. The V gene end was trimmed by 5 bases and the J gene end by 5 bases; junction bases not matched to a gene: 9. The CDR3 is 15 residues long. For the CDR3, the DNA is TGTGCCAGCAGCGTCGAGGGGGCGACCCACAATGAGCAGTTCTTC. Its translation: CASSVEGATHNEQFF.

This clonotype was detected only a few times. CDR3: CASSFDRGASGGPYEQYF. For the CDR3, the DNA is TGCGCCAGCAGCTTCGACAGGGGCGCTAGCGGGGGCCCCTACGAGCAGTACTTC. The V gene is TRBV5-1, the J gene TRBJ2-7; 10 bases line up with TRBD2. After removal of 2 bases from V and 2 bases from J, the junction contained 13 bases not matched to a gene. This CDR3 contains 18 residues. Per the germline V gene, CDR1 is SGHRS and CDR2 is YFSETQ.

This clonotype was counted at least ten times. The chain joins TRBV7-2 to TRBJ2-5; 8 positions match TRBD1. The CDR3 runs to 14 residues. Germline V CDR1 and CDR2: SGHTA, FQGNSA. The V gene end was trimmed by 5 bases and the J gene end by 5 bases; junction bases not matched to a gene: 7. The DNA for the CDR3 is TGTGCCAGCAGCAGACCGGACAGGGCCGAGACCCAGTACTTC. As protein: CASSRPDRAETQYF. Based on the CDR3 plus reference TRBV7-2 and TRBJ2-5, the full variable domain is GAGVSQSPSNKVTEKGKDVELRCDPISGHTALYWYRQSLGQGLEFLIYFQGNSAPDKSGLPSDRFSAERTGGSVSTLTIQRTQQEDSAVYLCASSRPDRAETQYFGPGTRLLVL.

V gene TRBV6-5 combines with J gene TRBJ2-1, with D hard to call. Per the germline V gene, CDR1 is MNHEY and CDR2 is SVGAGI. V lost 6 bases, J lost 6 bases, and 15 bases lay in between. The CDR3 totals 14 residues. CDR3 sequence reads: CASSSQALFNEQFF. The CDR3 nucleotides read TGTGCCAGCAGCAGTCAGGCCCTTTTCAATGAGCAGTTCTTC.

The V and J genes are TRBV7-9 and TRBJ1-1, with unresolved D. Deletions cut 1 base from V and 4 bases from J, with 7 bases between. The CDR3 has 13 amino acids. Germline CDR1 is SEHNR and CDR2 is FQNEAQ (reference sequence). CDR3 DNA sequence: TGTGCCAGCAGCTTAGACAGCCTCACTGAAGCTTTCTTT. Its protein is CASSLDSLTEAFF.

This clonotype showed up many times. This chain uses TRBV9 with TRBJ2-1; D is unresolved. Trimming left V 0 bases short and J 6 bases short, with 13 bases between. There are 15 residues in the CDR3. Germline loops: CDR1 SGDLS, CDR2 YYNGEE. The CDR3 DNA reads TGTGCCAGCAGCGTAGTCCCTGAGTCCAGCAATGAGCAGTTCTTC. As protein: CASSVVPESSNEQFF.

This clonotype turned up a few times. The rearrangement links TRBV14 to TRBJ1-6, with TRBD1 matching over 10 bases. V shed 4 bases, J shed 1 base, and the junction held 4 bases outside the gene matches. The CDR3 consists of 17 residues. CDR1 is SGHDN, CDR2 FVKESK, per germline. The CDR3 nucleotides are TGTGCCAGCAGCCGGCTGGGACAGGGGTCCTATAATTCACCCCTCCACTTT. The encoded protein is CASSRLGQGSYNSPLHF.

This chain links TRBV28 with TRBJ1-5, with D perhaps matching TRBD1 (6 bases). V was clipped by 5 bases and J by 6 bases, with 17 bases between them. Per the germline V gene, CDR1 is MDHEN and CDR2 is SYDVKM. This CDR3 contains 15 residues. CDR3 bases: TGTGCCAGCAGTACAACAGGGAGGGGATCTCAGCCCCAGCATTTT. It specifies CASSTTGRGSQPQHF.

This clonotype was seen repeatedly, ten times or more. The rearrangement uses TRBV6-2 or TRBV6-3 and TRBJ2-5; D uncertain. V dropped 2 bases and J dropped 0 bases, with 4 bases sitting between them. Looked up from germline, CDR1 is MNHEY and CDR2 is SVGEGT. This CDR3 is built from 13 residues. As DNA, the CDR3 is TGTGCCAGCAGTTACCAGAACCAAGAGACCCAGTACTTC. Translating it yields CASSYQNQETQYF.

This clonotype was found many times. This CDR3 reads CASSRWLISGGSGANVLTF. The CDR3 DNA sequence: TGTGCCAGCAGCCGATGGCTTATAAGCGGTGGCTCTGGGGCCAACGTCCTGACTTTC. The chain recombines TRBV7-9 with TRBJ2-6; D is perhaps TRBD2 (5 bases). CDR3 size: 19 residues. The V gene lost 5 bases and the J gene lost 0 bases, with 20 bases spanning the gap. CDR1 is SEHNR, CDR2 FQNEAQ, per germline (reference sequence).

This chain joins TRBV5-1 and TRBJ2-1; 11 bases line up with TRBD2. V lost 4 bases to trimming and J lost 1 base; unmatched junction nucleotides: 4. The CDR3 runs 16 residues. CDR1 and CDR2 (germline): SGHRS, YFSETQ. The CDR3 DNA reads as TGCGCCAGCAGCATTCGGACTAGCGGGTCCTACAATGAGCAGTTCTTC. This translates into CASSIRTSGSYNEQFF.

This clonotype has at least ten counts. V and J are TRBV18 and TRBJ1-2, with TRBD1 identical over 7 bases. This CDR3 is 17 amino acids long. Germline V gene sequence: CDR1 KGHSH, CDR2 LQKENI. The V segment lost 5 bases and the J segment 4 bases; nucleotides outside the gene matches: 16. The CDR3 nucleotides are TGTGCCAGCTCATCGCTTCAAACAGGGGCGCTCTCCTATGGCTACACCTTC. Translated, it gives CASSSLQTGALSYGYTF. Supplemented by reference TRBV18 and TRBJ1-2, the full variable domain reads NAGVMQNPRHLVRRRGQEARLRCSPMKGHSHVYWYRQLPEEGLKFMVYLQKENIIDESGMPKERFSAEFPKEGPSILRIQQVVRGDSAAYFCASSSLQTGALSYGYTFGSGTRLTVV.

This clonotype was counted at least ten times. The rearrangement uses TRBV6-4 and TRBJ1-5, with 7 nucleotides matching TRBD1. This CDR3 is 15 amino acids long. Trimming took 4 bases from V and 7 from J; bases not matched to a gene: 10. Germline V gene sequence: CDR1 MRHNA, CDR2 SNTAGT. CDR3 bases: TGTGCCAGCAGTGCCGAACAGGGGTTGAACCAGCCCCAGCATTTT. Protein product: CASSAEQGLNQPQHF.

This clonotype was recorded many times. The CDR3 DNA sequence: TGTGCCAGCTCACAGGGGACAGCACAACAAGAGACCCAGTACTTC. Protein sequence: CASSQGTAQQETQYF. J is TRBJ2-5 and V is TRBV18, with 7 bases matching TRBD1. Germline values: CDR1 KGHSH, CDR2 LQKENI. CDR3 length: 15 residues. V was pared by 4 bases and J by 2 bases, with 7 bases of the junction left unmatched.

This clonotype was seen at least ten times. The chain recombines TRBV20-1 with TRBJ2-5, with TRBD2 matching 14 bases. Germline CDR1 DFQATT, CDR2 SNEGSKA (reference sequence). V lost 0 bases and J lost 5; bases outside the gene matches: 8. The CDR3 loop spans 17 amino acids. CDR3 region: CSAREGGLAGEMETQYF. The CDR3 region has the DNA TGCAGTGCTAGAGAGGGGGGACTAGCGGGAGAGATGGAGACCCAGTACTTC.

This clonotype has ten or more counts. The V and J genes are TRBV28 and TRBJ2-7; TRBD1 might be the D (5 bases). V lost 8 bases and J lost 2, with 13 bases in between. Germline CDR1 and CDR2: MDHEN and SYDVKM. The CDR3 runs to 13 residues. The CDR3: CASGNRQAYEQYF. Written as DNA, the CDR3 is TGTGCCAGCGGGAACAGGCAAGCCTACGAGCAGTACTTC.

This clonotype was seen at least ten times. The rearrangement uses TRBV11-2 and TRBJ2-7, with D possibly being TRBD1 (6 bases). The germline CDR1 and CDR2 sequences are SGHAT and FQNNGV. The CDR3 consists of 16 residues. The ends were cut back, 0 bases at V and 6 bases at J, with 18 bases in the middle. As DNA, the CDR3 is TGTGCCAGCAGCTTAGATTTAAGTAGGGCCAGGGGCGAGCAGTACTTC. Its translation: CASSLDLSRARGEQYF.

In its sample, this clonotype was seen many times. As DNA, the CDR3 is TGTGCCAGCAGCCATCCCCCATTGGCAAGGGGCTCCTACAATGAGCAGTTCTTC. Translating gives CASSHPPLARGSYNEQFF. The chain uses TRBV11-2 and TRBJ2-1; D might be TRBD1 (5 bases). This CDR3 comprises 18 residues. The V gene lost 5 bases and the J gene lost 0 bases, with 20 bases spanning the gap. The V gene's germline CDR1 is SGHAT and CDR2 FQNNGV.

This clonotype was recorded at least ten times. J is TRBJ2-7 and V is TRBV4-3, with TRBD1 matching 9 bases. The CDR3 totals 16 residues. Trimming cost V 3 bases and J 2 bases; bases outside gene matches: 8. Germline V lookup: CDR1 LGHNA, CDR2 YSLEER. This CDR3 reads CASSQRAGTGTYEQYF. For the CDR3, the DNA is TGCGCCAGCAGCCAGAGAGCGGGGACAGGGACCTACGAGCAGTACTTC.

This clonotype has only a few counts. The chain recombines TRBV20-1 with TRBJ2-3; maybe TRBD1 (6 bases). In germline, CDR1 is DFQATT, CDR2 SNEGSKA (reference sequence). The CDR3 has 13 amino acids. Trimming took 1 base from V and 3 from J, leaving 8 bases between them. The CDR3 sequence is CSARAQGTDTQYF. DNA for the CDR3: TGCAGTGCTAGAGCGCAGGGGACAGATACGCAGTATTTT.

This clonotype was seen only a few times. The rearrangement links TRBV7-9 to TRBJ1-3, with 9 bases aligning to TRBD1. Germline V gene data show CDR1 as SEHNR and CDR2 as FQNEAQ (reference sequence). Trimming at V came to 5 bases and at J to 0 bases, leaving 11 bases not matched to a gene. The CDR3 consists of 18 residues. DNA of the CDR3: TGTGCCAGCAGCCATTACTCCGGGACAGGGAACTCTGGAAACACCATATATTTT. Translating gives CASSHYSGTGNSGNTIYF.

This clonotype was detected only a few times. The V call is TRBV5-4, the J call TRBJ1-2, with 7 bases aligning to TRBD1. This CDR3 has 14 amino acids. Germline CDR1 is SGHNT and CDR2 is YYREEE (reference sequence). Trimming removed 5 bases from V and 8 bases from J; junction bases left unmatched: 12. The CDR3 bases are TGTGCCAGCAGGGACCAGACAGGGCTTATCGGCTACACCTTC. Translating it yields CASRDQTGLIGYTF.

The rearrangement joins TRBV12-3 or TRBV12-4 to TRBJ1-1; the match to TRBD1 covers 9 bases. V shed 7 bases, J shed 3 bases, and the junction held 9 bases outside the gene matches. The CDR3 consists of 15 residues. CDR3 nucleotides: TGTGCCAGCACCCAAGGGACAGGGTGGGACACTGAAGCTTTCTTT. Its protein is CASTQGTGWDTEAFF.